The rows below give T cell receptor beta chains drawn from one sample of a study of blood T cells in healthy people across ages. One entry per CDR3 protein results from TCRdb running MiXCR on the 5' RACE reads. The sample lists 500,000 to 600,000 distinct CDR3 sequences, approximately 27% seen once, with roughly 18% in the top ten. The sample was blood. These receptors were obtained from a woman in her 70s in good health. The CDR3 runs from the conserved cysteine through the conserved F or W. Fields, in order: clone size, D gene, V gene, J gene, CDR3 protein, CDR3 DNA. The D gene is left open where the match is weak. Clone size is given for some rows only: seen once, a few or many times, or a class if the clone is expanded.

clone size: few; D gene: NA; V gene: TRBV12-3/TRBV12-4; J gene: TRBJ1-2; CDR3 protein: CASSLRTARDGYTF; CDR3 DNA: TGTGCCAGCAGTTTACGGACAGCGAGGGATGGCTACACCTTC
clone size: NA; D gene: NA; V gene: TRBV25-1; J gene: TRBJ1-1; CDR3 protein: CASGPAGNTEAFF; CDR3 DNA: TGTGCCAGCGGACCGGCCGGGAACACTGAAGCTTTCTTT
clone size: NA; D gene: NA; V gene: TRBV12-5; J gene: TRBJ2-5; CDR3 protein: CASASTGKETQYF; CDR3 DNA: TGTGCTAGTGCCTCGACAGGCAAAGAGACCCAGTACTTC
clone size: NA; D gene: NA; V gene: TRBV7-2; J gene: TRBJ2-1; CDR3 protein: CASSLDYYNEQFF; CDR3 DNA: TGTGCCAGCAGCTTGGACTACTACAATGAGCAGTTCTTC
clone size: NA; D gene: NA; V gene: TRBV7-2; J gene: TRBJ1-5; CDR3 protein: CASSLNAQPQHF; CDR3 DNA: TGTGCCAGCAGCTTAAATGCCCAGCCCCAGCATTTT
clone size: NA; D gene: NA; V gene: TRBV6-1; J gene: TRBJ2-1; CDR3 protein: CASSPRGRNEQFF; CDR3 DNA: TGTGCCAGCAGCCCCAGGGGCCGGAATGAGCAGTTCTTC
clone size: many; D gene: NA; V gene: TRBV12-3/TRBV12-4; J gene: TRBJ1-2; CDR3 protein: CASTRLRGDGYTF; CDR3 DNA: TGTGCCAGCACCAGGCTCCGTGGGGATGGCTACACCTTC
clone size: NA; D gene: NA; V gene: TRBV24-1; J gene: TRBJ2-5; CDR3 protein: CATSDYALGETQYF; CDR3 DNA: TGTGCCACCAGTGATTATGCCCTAGGGGAGACCCAGTACTTC
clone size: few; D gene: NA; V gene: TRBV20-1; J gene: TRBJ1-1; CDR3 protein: CSASRGQLNTEAFF; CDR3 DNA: TGCAGTGCTTCCCGGGGGCAGCTGAACACTGAAGCTTTCTTT
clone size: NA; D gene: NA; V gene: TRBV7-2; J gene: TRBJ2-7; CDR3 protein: CASSLSRNEQYF; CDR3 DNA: TGTGCCAGCAGCTTGTCCCGAAACGAGCAGTACTTC
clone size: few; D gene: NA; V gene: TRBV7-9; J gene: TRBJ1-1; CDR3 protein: CASRPSPNTEAFF; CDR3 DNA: TGTGCCAGCAGACCGAGTCCGAACACTGAAGCTTTCTTT
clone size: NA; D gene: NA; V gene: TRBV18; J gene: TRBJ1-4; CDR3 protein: CASSPNFGQLGEKLFF; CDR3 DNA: TGTGCCAGCTCACCGAATTTCGGACAATTAGGTGAAAAACTGTTTTTT
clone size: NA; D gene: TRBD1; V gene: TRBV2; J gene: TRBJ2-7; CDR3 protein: CASRDRGMGEQYF; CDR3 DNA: TGTGCCAGCAGGGACAGGGGAATGGGGGAGCAGTACTTC
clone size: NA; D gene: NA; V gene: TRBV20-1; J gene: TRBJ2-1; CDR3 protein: CSARDHRAPNEQFF; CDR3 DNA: TGCAGTGCTAGAGATCATCGGGCGCCCAATGAGCAGTTCTTC
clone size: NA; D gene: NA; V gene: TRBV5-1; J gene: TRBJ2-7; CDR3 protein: CASSLAGPVPYEQYF; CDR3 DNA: TGCGCCAGCAGCTTGGCGGGACCGGTACCCTACGAGCAGTACTTC
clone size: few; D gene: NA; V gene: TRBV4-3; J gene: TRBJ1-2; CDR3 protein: CASSQDNQGFYGYTF; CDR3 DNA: TGCGCCAGCAGCCAAGATAATCAAGGGTTCTATGGCTACACCTTC
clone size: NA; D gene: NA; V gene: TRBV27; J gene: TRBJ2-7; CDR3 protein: CASRTAGTSSYEQYF; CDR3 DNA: TGTGCCAGCAGAACTGCCGGGACTTCATCCTACGAGCAGTACTTC
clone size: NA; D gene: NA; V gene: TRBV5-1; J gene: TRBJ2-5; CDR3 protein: CASSRTEETQYF; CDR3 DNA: TGCGCCAGCAGTAGGACTGAAGAGACCCAGTACTTC
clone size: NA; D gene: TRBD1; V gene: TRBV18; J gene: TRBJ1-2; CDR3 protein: CASSPPLGTGYGYTF; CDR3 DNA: TGTGCCAGCTCACCACCATTGGGGACAGGGTATGGCTACACCTTC
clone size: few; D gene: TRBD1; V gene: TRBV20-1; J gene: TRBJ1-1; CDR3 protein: CSAPRQGGFTEAFF; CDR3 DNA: TGCAGTGCTCCGCGACAGGGCGGTTTCACTGAAGCTTTCTTT
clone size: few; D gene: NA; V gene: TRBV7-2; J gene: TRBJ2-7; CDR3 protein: CASSSLDRRYEQYF; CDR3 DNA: TGTGCCAGCAGCTCCCTGGACAGACGTTACGAGCAGTACTTC
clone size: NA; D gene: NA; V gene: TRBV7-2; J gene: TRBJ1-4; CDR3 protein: CASSLELGINEKLFF; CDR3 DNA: TGTGCCAGCAGCTTAGAATTGGGGATTAATGAAAAACTGTTTTTT
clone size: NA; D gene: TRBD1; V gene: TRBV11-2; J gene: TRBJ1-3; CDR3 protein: CASSLAGTAGRNTIYF; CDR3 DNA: TGTGCCAGCAGCTTAGCGGGGACAGCTGGGAGAAACACCATATATTTT
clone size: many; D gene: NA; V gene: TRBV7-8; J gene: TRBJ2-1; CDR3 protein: CASSLGDEQFF; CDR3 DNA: TGTGCCAGCAGTTTGGGGGATGAGCAGTTCTTC
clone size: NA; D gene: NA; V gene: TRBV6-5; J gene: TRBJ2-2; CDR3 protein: CASSYPGWRGNTGELFF; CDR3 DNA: TGTGCCAGCAGTTACCCCGGCTGGCGGGGGAACACCGGGGAGCTGTTTTTT
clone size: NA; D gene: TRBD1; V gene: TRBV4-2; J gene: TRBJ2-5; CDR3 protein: CASSQTTGVAETQYF; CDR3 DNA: TGTGCCAGCAGCCAGACTACAGGGGTAGCGGAGACCCAGTACTTC
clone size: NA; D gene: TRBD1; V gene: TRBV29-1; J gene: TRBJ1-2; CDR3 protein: CSGDTGVNGYTF; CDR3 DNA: TGCAGCGGGGATACAGGGGTGAATGGCTACACCTTC
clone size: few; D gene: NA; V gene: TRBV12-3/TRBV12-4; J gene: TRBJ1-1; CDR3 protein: CASSLGTGTTNRAFF; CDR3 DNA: TGTGCCAGCAGTTTAGGGACGGGGACAACAAACCGGGCTTTCTTT